These T cell receptor beta chains were read from a single sample in a study of CD8+CD57+ T cells in acquired aplastic anemia. One entry per CDR3 protein results from TCRdb running MiXCR on the reads. The table includes some 190,000 distinct CDR3 sequences, less than 55% detected once. Sequencing was performed on sorted CD4+, CD8+, or CD8+CD57+ T cells (not recorded which) from PBMCs. The receptor set was obtained from a human donor in good health. Each CDR3 is given with its conserved first and last residue. Fields, in order: J gene, clone size, V gene, D gene, CDR3 DNA, CDR3 protein. The D gene is left open where the match is weak. The size entry is marked missing in some rows and otherwise reads once, few, many or a size class.

>TRBJ2-7|few|TRBV5-6|NA
TGTGCCAGCAGCTCTTCCTCATCCTACGAGCAGTACTTC
CASSSSSSYEQYF
>TRBJ2-2|many|TRBV4-1|NA
TGCGCCAGCAGCCAGGGGACATTTTACACCGGGGAGCTGTTTTTT
CASSQGTFYTGELFF
>TRBJ2-7|many|TRBV20-1|NA
TGCAGTGCTAGACCTAACTACGAGCAGTACTTC
CSARPNYEQYF
>TRBJ1-2|many|TRBV6-1|NA
TGTGCCAGCAGTGAATGGGCAGAGGATGGCTACACCTTC
CASSEWAEDGYTF
>TRBJ1-2|NA|TRBV5-6|TRBD1
TGTGCCAGCAGCTTTAGGGGGCGAAGCGATGGCTACACCTTC
CASSFRGRSDGYTF
>TRBJ2-7|NA|TRBV11-1|NA
TGTGCCAGCAGCCTCGCTGGGAACCCCACCGCCTACGAGCAGTACTTC
CASSLAGNPTAYEQYF
>TRBJ2-1|many|TRBV2|TRBD2
TGTGCCAGCAATCCAGCGGGAGTGCTCAATGAGCAGTTCTTC
CASNPAGVLNEQFF
>TRBJ1-3|many|TRBV14|NA
TGTGCCAGCAGCCAAGATTTGGGGGATTCTGGAAACACCATATATTTT
CASSQDLGDSGNTIYF
>TRBJ2-5|many|TRBV5-1|TRBD2
TGCGCCAGCAGCTTAAGAATTGCTAGCGGGAGGGCCAGAGAGACCCAGTACTTC
CASSLRIASGRARETQYF
>TRBJ2-1|NA|TRBV7-3|NA
TGTGCCAGCAGCTCGAAGGTTGGGGGTTACAATGAGCAGTTCTTC
CASSSKVGGYNEQFF
>TRBJ1-1|many|TRBV6-5|NA
TGTGCCAGCAAGCTACAGGTGAACACTGAAGCTTTCTTT
CASKLQVNTEAFF
>TRBJ2-7|NA|TRBV15|TRBD1
TGTGCCACCAGCAGCCCCTGGGACAGGAACTACGAGCAGTACTTC
CATSSPWDRNYEQYF
>TRBJ1-1|NA|TRBV20-1|TRBD1
TGCAGCGGAGGGACAGGGGGAAACACTGAAGCTTTCTTT
CSGGTGGNTEAFF
>TRBJ2-3|many|TRBV24-1|NA
TGTGCCACCAGTGACCAAGCGGGCCATAGCACAGATACGCAGTATTTT
CATSDQAGHSTDTQYF
>TRBJ2-3|NA|TRBV20-1|NA
TGCAGGGCGAGCGGAGATACGCAGTATTTT
CRASGDTQYF
>TRBJ1-1|NA|TRBV6-5|NA
TGTGCCAGCAGTTACTCAGGGGGTGCGCGCACTGAAGCTTTCTTT
CASSYSGGARTEAFF
>TRBJ1-1|NA|TRBV20-1|NA
TGCAGTGCTAGACTGGGGGGGACTGAAGCTTTCTTT
CSARLGGTEAFF
>TRBJ2-5|NA|TRBV25-1|NA
TGTGCCAGCATACACTTACGGTACCAAGAGACCCAGTACTTC
CASIHLRYQETQYF
>TRBJ2-2|many|TRBV2|TRBD1
TGTGCCAGCAGTGTACAGGGGCTGAACACCGGGGAGCTGTTTTTT
CASSVQGLNTGELFF
>TRBJ2-1|many|TRBV20-1|NA
TGCAGTGCTAGTGGAAACCACAATGAGCAGTTCTTC
CSASGNHNEQFF
>TRBJ1-2|NA|TRBV25-1|NA
TGTGCCAGCAGTGGCACAGGAGCCTATGGCTACACCTTC
CASSGTGAYGYTF
>TRBJ2-7|NA|TRBV20-1|NA
TGCAGTGCGATCATCAGGGGAAAACCCTACGAGCAGTACTTC
CSAIIRGKPYEQYF
>TRBJ2-1|many|TRBV10-2|NA
TGCGCCAGCAGTGAGTCGATGGTACTAGGGGTTGCCTACAATGAGCAGTTCTTC
CASSESMVLGVAYNEQFF
>TRBJ1-1|NA|TRBV7-2|NA
TGTGCCAGCAGCTTATTTAGGTCGAACACTGAAGCTTTCTTT
CASSLFRSNTEAFF
>TRBJ2-1|NA|TRBV25-1|NA
TGTGCCAGCAGTGAATCTAAGATTGAGCAGTTCTTC
CASSESKIEQFF
>TRBJ2-3|NA|TRBV10-1|TRBD2
TGCGCCGGCAGTGGGAGGACTAGCGGGAGGAGGTATACGCAGTATTTT
CAGSGRTSGRRYTQYF
>TRBJ1-1|few|TRBV7-2|NA
TGTGCCAGCAGCTTTAGGGTCCACACTGAAGCTTTCTTT
CASSFRVHTEAFF
>TRBJ2-7|NA|TRBV24-1|NA
TGTGCCACCAGTGACTCAGGACACTACGAGCAGTACTTC
CATSDSGHYEQYF
>TRBJ2-1|many|TRBV29-1|NA
TGCAGCGTTGTGGGCAGAAGCTCCTACAATGAGCAGTTCTTC
CSVVGRSSYNEQFF